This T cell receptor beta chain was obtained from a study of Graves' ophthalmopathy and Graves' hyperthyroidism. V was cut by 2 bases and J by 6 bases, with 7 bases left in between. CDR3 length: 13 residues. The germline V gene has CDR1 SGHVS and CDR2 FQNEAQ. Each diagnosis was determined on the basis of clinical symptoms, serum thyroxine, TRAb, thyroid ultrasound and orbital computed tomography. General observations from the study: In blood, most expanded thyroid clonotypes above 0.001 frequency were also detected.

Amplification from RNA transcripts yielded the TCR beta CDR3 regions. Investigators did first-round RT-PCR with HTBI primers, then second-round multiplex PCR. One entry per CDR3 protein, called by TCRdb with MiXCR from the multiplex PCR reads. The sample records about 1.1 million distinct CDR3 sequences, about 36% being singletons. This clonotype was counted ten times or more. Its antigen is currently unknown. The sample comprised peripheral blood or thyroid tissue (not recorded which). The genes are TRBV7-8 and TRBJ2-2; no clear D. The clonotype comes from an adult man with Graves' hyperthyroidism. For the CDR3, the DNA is TGTGCCAGCAGCTTAACTGCGGCCGGGGAGCTGTTTTTT. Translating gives CASSLTAAGELFF.